This TCR beta chain was sequenced for a study of response to subunit inactivated influenza vaccine. Via MiXCR, TCRdb re-called the RT-PCR reads, giving one row per CDR3 protein. The profile shows about 700,000 distinct CDR3 sequences, 11% to 15% of them singletons. Losses at the gene ends were 0 bases for V and 5 bases for J; bases not matched to a gene: 3. Germline V gene sequence: CDR1 ENHRY, CDR2 SYGVKD. This CDR3 is built from 14 residues. Material: PBMCs from blood, obtained less than 15 days before vaccination. The sequence was collected from a man aged 50-60 years who received an inactivated influenza vaccine. The rearrangement joins TRBV10-3 to TRBJ1-1, with TRBD1 matching 7 bases. CDR3 sequence (DNA): TGTGCCATCAGTGAGTCGACAGGGAGGACTGAAGCTTTCTTT. Translated, it gives CAISESTGRTEAFF.